The 20 T cell receptor beta chains given below trace back to one sample, sequenced in a study of cytomegalovirus exposure and HLA in healthy donors (dated by TCRdb to about 2017). The method behind the library was the immunoSEQ multiplex PCR assay. A mixture of 60 forward primers for TCR Vbeta segments and 13 reverse primers for TCR Jbeta segments was used in the multiplex PCR. The table comes from immuneACCESS by way of TCRdb, which keeps in-frame sequences with V and J called. Part of the clones is missing from these tables; in studies checked, under half for an unresolved V gene and the rest for unknown reasons. The sample table lists fewer than 200,000 clones, roughly 80% of them with a count of one. The ten largest clones take up about 0.76% of the sample. The source material was PBMCs. These receptors originate from a woman aged 18-29 years in good health and CMV-seronegative.

The chain recombines TRBV5-6 with TRBJ2-1; 11 bases are shared with TRBD2. The trim removed 2 bases at V and 4 bases at J, leaving 8 bases unmatched. Germline CDR1 is SGHDT and CDR2 is YYEEEE. The CDR3 runs 17 residues. Here the CDR3 reads CASSLDSGRAGYNEQFF. The CDR3 DNA reads TGTGCCAGCAGCTTAGATAGCGGGAGGGCGGGTTACAATGAGCAGTTCTTC.

This clone was detected only a few times. The chain is built from TRBV7-3 and TRBJ2-1; D unclear. The V end lost 3 bases, the J end lost 9 bases, and 9 bases lay between the germline ends. CDR1 SGHTA and CDR2 FQGTGA come from the germline V gene. CDR3 length equals 12 residues. The DNA for the CDR3 is TGTGCCAGCAGCTTCAGTTCATCTGAGCAGTTCTTC. It translates to CASSFSSSEQFF.

V gene TRBV5-1 combines with J gene TRBJ2-2, with 12 bases fitting TRBD1. The CDR3 length is 18 residues. Germline V gene data show CDR1 as SGHRS and CDR2 as YFSETQ. V lost 4 bases to trimming and J lost 4 bases; unmatched junction nucleotides: 11. The CDR3: CASSPLRDRGRPTGELFF. The CDR3 DNA reads TGCGCCAGCAGCCCACTCCGGGACAGGGGGCGCCCCACCGGGGAGCTGTTTTTT. Combining the CDR3 with reference TRBV5-1 and TRBJ2-2 gives the whole variable domain KAGVTQTPRYLIKTRGQQVTLSCSPISGHRSVSWYQQTPGQGLQFLFEYFSETQRNKGNFPGRFSGRQFSNSRSEMNVSTLELGDSALYLCASSPLRDRGRPTGELFFGEGSRLTVL.

The chain combines TRBV2 with TRBJ1-2; 9 bases align to TRBD1. CDR3 size: 15 residues. With V trimmed by 2 bases and J by 4 bases, 5 bases remained unmatched. Germline values: CDR1 SNHLY, CDR2 FYNNEI. The CDR3 DNA reads as TGTGCCAGCAGTGAAAAGGGACAGGGAATCTATGGCTACACCTTC. This sequence encodes CASSEKGQGIYGYTF.

CDR3 nucleotides: TGTGCCAGCAGCCTAGACTCGGGTCTCCGAATTCCACCCCTCCACTTT. Its translation is CASSLDSGLRIPPLHF. J is TRBJ1-6 and V is TRBV7-9; D unclear. Germline values: CDR1 SEHNR, CDR2 FQNEAQ (reference sequence). This CDR3 has 16 amino acids. Trimming took 5 bases from V and 11 from J, leaving 22 bases between them.

This chain joins TRBV7-2 and TRBJ2-7, with D tentatively TRBD1 (5 bases). Trimming cost V 2 bases and J 5 bases, with 16 bases left between them. The germline V gene has CDR1 SGHTA and CDR2 FQGNSA. The CDR3 contains 15 residues. As DNA, the CDR3 is TGTGCCAGCAGCTTAAATGGCAGGGATTTGGACGAGCAGTACTTC. Its translation: CASSLNGRDLDEQYF.

This clone was seen just once. This chain connects TRBV18 to TRBJ1-1, with D perhaps matching TRBD1 (6 bases). V was clipped by 3 bases and J by 6 bases, with 11 bases between them. The CDR3 is 13 residues long. Germline CDR1 KGHSH, CDR2 LQKENI. The CDR3 reads CASSPYRDSEAFF. The DNA for the CDR3 is TGTGCCAGCTCACCCTACAGGGATTCTGAAGCTTTCTTT.

In its sample, this clone was seen once. Other DNA sequences in the same sample also yield this CDR3. The chain combines TRBV5-6 with TRBJ2-2, with D tentatively TRBD2 (5 bases). CDR3 length: 13 amino acids. V gave up 0 bases and J gave up 5 bases, with 5 bases separating them. Germline V gene sequence: CDR1 SGHDT, CDR2 YYEEEE. This CDR3 reads CASSLAGTGELFF. For the CDR3, the DNA is TGTGCCAGCAGCTTGGCGGGGACCGGGGAGCTGTTTTTT.

The V and J genes are TRBV5-4 and TRBJ2-1; 11 nucleotides match TRBD2. Trimming removed 0 bases from V and 4 bases from J; junction bases left unmatched: 6. CDR1 is SGHNT, CDR2 YYREEE, per germline (reference sequence). CDR3 length equals 17 residues. For the CDR3, the DNA is TGTGCCAGCAGCTTGGGGGGGACTAGCGGATTATACAATGAGCAGTTCTTC. This gives the protein CASSLGGTSGLYNEQFF.

The gene calls are TRBV19 and TRBJ1-5; D may be TRBD1 (6 bases). Trimming cost V 3 bases and J 0 bases, with 15 bases left between them. This CDR3 is built from 17 residues. Germline loops: CDR1 LNHDA, CDR2 SQIVND (reference sequence). CDR3 sequence reads: CASSIWSQGSSNQPQHF. CDR3 DNA: TGTGCCAGTAGTATCTGGTCCCAGGGGTCTAGCAATCAGCCCCAGCATTTT.

The chain joins TRBV5-4 to TRBJ1-5; no clear D. The CDR3 has 13 residues. Per germline, CDR1 SGHNT and CDR2 YYREEE (reference sequence). The V gene lost 0 bases and the J gene lost 5 bases, with 6 bases spanning the gap. The CDR3 DNA reads as TGTGCCAGCAGCTTGGGCGGAGATCAGCCCCAGCATTTT. This sequence encodes CASSLGGDQPQHF. Full variable domain (outside the CDR3, taken from reference TRBV5-4 and TRBJ1-5): ETGVTQSPTHLIKTRGQQVTLRCSSQSGHNTVSWYQQALGQGPQFIFQYYREEENGRGNFPPRFSGLQFPNYSSELNVNALELDDSALYLCASSLGGDQPQHFGDGTRLSIL.

The chain couples TRBV6-5 to TRBJ2-5; 7 bases match TRBD2. The end of the DNA aligns better with TRBJ2-7, so the J call may be wrong. The CDR3 totals 13 residues. CDR1 and CDR2 (germline): MNHEY, SVGAGI. The CDR3 loop is CASRGGLSYEQYF. As DNA, the CDR3 is TGTGCCAGTAGGGGAGGGTTGAGCTACGAGCAGTACTTC.

This chain uses TRBV7-2 with TRBJ2-1, with TRBD2 as a possible D gene (5 bases). The CDR3 spans 15 residues. Trimming took 3 bases from V and 6 from J, leaving 15 bases between them. Germline values: CDR1 SGHTA, CDR2 FQGNSA. The CDR3 DNA is TGTGCCAGCAGCTTTAGTCCGGGATGGCGCAATGAGCAGTTCTTC. As protein: CASSFSPGWRNEQFF. Complete variable domain (other parts from reference TRBV7-2 and TRBJ2-1): GAGVSQSPSNKVTEKGKDVELRCDPISGHTALYWYRQSLGQGLEFLIYFQGNSAPDKSGLPSDRFSAERTGGSVSTLTIQRTQQEDSAVYLCASSFSPGWRNEQFFGPGTRLTVL.

The CDR3 loop is CASSLAFNEQFF. In nucleotides, the CDR3 is TGTGCCAGCAGCTTGGCTTTCAATGAGCAGTTCTTC. The genes are TRBV7-8 and TRBJ2-1; D is undetermined. The V end was cut by 3 bases, the J end by 6 bases, with 6 bases between. The V gene's germline CDR1 is SGHVS and CDR2 FQNEAQ. The CDR3 runs 12 residues.

The rearrangement uses TRBV18 and TRBJ2-2; 7 bases match TRBD1. Trimming took 3 bases from V and 5 from J; bases not matched to a gene: 6. The CDR3 sequence is 15 residues long. Germline V lookup: CDR1 KGHSH, CDR2 LQKENI. In nucleotides, the CDR3 is TGTGCCAGCTCACCCTTTACAGGGGAGACCGGGGAGCTGTTTTTT. It encodes CASSPFTGETGELFF.

The chain joins TRBV7-8 to TRBJ2-2; D is possibly TRBD1 (6 bases). Trimming pared 2 bases from V and 5 bases from J, leaving 21 bases between. This CDR3 spans 18 amino acids. In germline, CDR1 is SGHVS, CDR2 FQNEAQ. CDR3 nucleotide sequence: TGTGCCAGCAGCTTAAAGGTTTCGGGCCGAACAGGGACCGGGGAGCTGTTTTTT. It yields the protein CASSLKVSGRTGTGELFF.

The rearrangement uses TRBV19 and TRBJ1-5; TRBD1 agrees at 9 bases. This CDR3 contains 15 residues. Germline CDR1 and CDR2: LNHDA and SQIVND (reference sequence). Trimming took 6 bases from V and 3 from J; bases not matched to a gene: 6. CDR3 coding DNA: TGTGCCAGTAGCGGGGACAGGGCGTTCAATCAGCCCCAGCATTTT. It specifies CASSGDRAFNQPQHF.

The chain recombines TRBV28 with TRBJ2-7, with D uncertain. Germline V CDR1 and CDR2: MDHEN, SYDVKM. This CDR3 has 13 residues. V gave up 5 bases and J gave up 4 bases, with 12 bases separating them. In DNA form, the CDR3 reads TGTGCCAGCAGTCAACCCAGTTCGTACGAGCAGTACTTC. Translated: CASSQPSSYEQYF.

V and J are TRBV28 and TRBJ2-2; 8 nucleotides line up with TRBD2. Trimming took 7 bases from V and 3 from J; bases not matched to a gene: 4. This CDR3 spans 14 amino acids. Germline loops: CDR1 MDHEN, CDR2 SYDVKM. CDR3 sequence reads: CASKGTRDTGELFF. In nucleotides, the CDR3 is TGTGCCAGCAAGGGGACTAGGGACACCGGGGAGCTGTTTTTT.

This rearrangement joins TRBV6-6 to TRBJ2-3, with 8 bases aligning to TRBD2. From germline, CDR1 is MNHNY and CDR2 SVGAGI (reference sequence). CDR3 size: 15 residues. V shed 2 bases and J 6 bases; nucleotides not matched to a gene: 7. The CDR3 nucleotides are TGTGCCAGCAGTTACCGGGCGGGGGGCGCGGATACGCAGTATTTT. Encoded protein: CASSYRAGGADTQYF.